This entry lists 18 T cell receptor beta chains sequenced from one sample in a study of CD8+ T cells in alopecia areata. Sequencing relied on a cDNA template that was reverse transcribed from extracted RNA. Using immunoSEQ multiplex PCR, the repertoire was profiled, and TCRdb retains in-frame clones only, with some absent. The sample shows about 74,000 clones, approximately 29% of them seen only once. Treatment in this sample: oral pan-JAK inhibitor, 5-10 mg twice daily. The sequenced sample was CD8+ T cells sorted from blood, obtained at week 4, from a patient treated with tofacitinib. The receptors come from a human donor with alopecia areata.

This chain links TRBV29-1 with TRBJ2-7, with D possibly TRBD1 on 5 matching bases. The CDR3 is made up of 13 amino acids. V lost 5 bases to trimming and J lost 2 bases, with 13 bases between them. Per germline, CDR1 SQVTM and CDR2 ANQGSEA. CDR3 in DNA: TGCAGCGTTTGGGGCCAGACCCCCTACGAGCAGTACTTC. Its translation: CSVWGQTPYEQYF.

The table lists this clone with a few counts. The gene calls are TRBV29-1 and TRBJ1-1, with 7 bases aligning to TRBD1. V lost 6 bases and J lost 4; bases outside the gene matches: 5. Germline V gene lookup returns CDR1 SQVTM and CDR2 ANQGSEA. CDR3 length equals 12 residues. CDR3: CSVLAGGTEAFF. The DNA of the CDR3 is TGCAGCGTCCTCGCAGGGGGCACTGAAGCTTTCTTT.

For this clone: The sample has other DNA sequences that encode this CDR3 too. The chain combines TRBV18 with TRBJ2-2; D is unclear. V shed 3 bases and J shed 6 bases, with 5 bases lying between them. This CDR3 contains 12 residues. Germline CDR1 reads KGHSH; CDR2 reads LQKENI. CDR3 protein: CASSPGAGELFF. The DNA for the CDR3 is TGTGCCAGCTCACCGGGCGCCGGGGAGCTGTTTTTT.

The chain links TRBV29-1 to TRBJ2-7, with TRBD1 identical over 7 bases. This CDR3 contains 13 residues. Germline CDR1 SQVTM, CDR2 ANQGSEA. With V trimmed by 5 bases and J by 2 bases, 6 bases remained unmatched. The DNA for the CDR3 is TGCAGCGTTACCCCCCAGGGGGCCTACGAGCAGTACTTC. Amino acids: CSVTPQGAYEQYF.

The chain carries TRBV13 and TRBJ2-1, with 11 bases fitting TRBD2. Germline trimming cut 0 bases from V and 9 bases from J; bases unmatched to any gene: 7. Looked up from germline, CDR1 is PRHDT and CDR2 is FYEKMQ (reference sequence). This CDR3 is 16 amino acids long. The CDR3 nucleotides are TGTGCCAGCAGCTTAGGCCGAACTAGCGGGAGACTTGAGCAGTTCTTC. Translation gives CASSLGRTSGRLEQFF.

V is TRBV30 and J is TRBJ2-2; the match to TRBD2 covers 7 bases. Germline trimming cut 3 bases from V and 7 bases from J; bases unmatched to any gene: 8. Per the germline V gene, CDR1 is GTSNPN and CDR2 is SVGIG (reference sequence). This CDR3 is 14 amino acids long. The CDR3: CAWSVDPGGGELFF. The CDR3 bases are TGTGCCTGGAGCGTCGACCCGGGGGGCGGGGAGCTGTTTTTT.

This clone was seen only a few times. The chain has TRBV2 and TRBJ2-5, with unresolved D. V lost 2 bases and J 2 bases, leaving 15 bases between the germline ends. The CDR3 has 16 residues. Germline V gene lookup returns CDR1 SNHLY and CDR2 FYNNEI. The CDR3 bases are TGTGCCAGCAGTGAACGAACCCTACCTCCTCAAGAGACCCAGTACTTC. Encoded protein: CASSERTLPPQETQYF.

For the CDR3, the DNA is TGCGCCAGCAGCATTAATGCCTACAATGAGCAGTTCTTC. It codes for CASSINAYNEQFF. The genes are TRBV5-1 and TRBJ2-1; D gene ambiguous. From germline, CDR1 is SGHRS and CDR2 YFSETQ. V lost 4 bases to trimming and J lost 2 bases, with 7 bases between them. CDR3 length equals 13 residues.

CDR3: CSATPLGQENTGELFF. The CDR3 bases are TGCAGCGCCACACCGCTCGGACAGGAGAACACCGGGGAGCTGTTTTTT. The chain combines TRBV29-1 with TRBJ2-2, with TRBD1 matching 7 bases. J gave up 1 base and V 7 bases, and 12 bases lay outside the gene matches. This CDR3 has 16 amino acids. Germline assignment: CDR1 SQVTM and CDR2 ANQGSEA.

CDR3 region: CASSRLAGDYNEQFF. The CDR3 DNA is TGTGCCAGCAGCCGTTTAGCGGGAGACTACAATGAGCAGTTCTTC. The V gene is TRBV7-8, the J gene TRBJ2-1; 9 nucleotides align to TRBD2. The CDR3 loop spans 15 amino acids. V was pared by 5 bases and J by 3 bases, with 5 bases of the junction left unmatched. The V gene's germline CDR1 is SGHVS and CDR2 FQNEAQ.

V is TRBV27 and J is TRBJ2-7; D remains ambiguous. V lost 3 bases and J lost 6, with 9 bases in between. The CDR3 length is 12 residues. CDR1 is MNHEY, CDR2 SMNVEV, per germline (reference sequence). The CDR3 DNA reads TGTGCCAGCAGTTTCATCGGAGCCGAGCAGTACTTC. Translated: CASSFIGAEQYF.

The genes are TRBV29-1 and TRBJ2-4; weak D call: TRBD1 (5 bases). Germline V gene lookup returns CDR1 SQVTM and CDR2 ANQGSEA. The CDR3 totals 12 residues. The V end was cut by 1 base, the J end by 7 bases, with 8 bases between. The DNA of the CDR3 is TGCAGCGTTGAAGCAGGGTTTAACATTCAGTACTTC. Its protein is CSVEAGFNIQYF.

This clone was observed a handful of times. At one end, the junction sequence differs from germline, possibly due to a read error. The V gene is TRBV27, the J gene TRBJ1-5; 7 nucleotides match TRBD1. Germline values: CDR1 MNHEY, CDR2 SMNVEV (reference sequence). The CDR3 spans 15 residues. CDR3 amino acids: CASRLGQRGSQPQHF. The CDR3 bases are TGTGCCAGCCGTTTGGGACAGCGTGGAAGTCAGCCCCAGCATTTT.

The chain recombines TRBV2 with TRBJ1-5; D remains ambiguous. This CDR3 region has 13 residues. V shed 5 bases and J shed 5 bases, with 10 bases lying between them. The germline V gene has CDR1 SNHLY and CDR2 FYNNEI. For the CDR3, the DNA is TGTGCCAGCAGTCTCACGGCTTATCAGCCCCAGCATTTT. Its translation: CASSLTAYQPQHF.

This clone was counted between two and nine times. CDR3 sequence: CSAEGDRGNYGYTF. The CDR3 bases are TGCAGCGCCGAGGGGGACAGGGGGAACTATGGCTACACCTTC. V is TRBV29-1 and J is TRBJ1-2, with 11 bases matching TRBD1. Germline trimming cut 7 bases from V and 2 bases from J; bases unmatched to any gene: 6. This CDR3 has 14 residues. The germline gives CDR1 SQVTM, CDR2 ANQGSEA. Drawing the rest from reference TRBV29-1 and TRBJ1-2, the complete variable domain is SAVISQKPSRDICQRGTSLTIQCQVDSQVTMMFWYRQQPGQSLTLIATANQGSEATYESGFVIDKFPISRPNLTFSTLTVSNMSPEDSSIYLCSAEGDRGNYGYTFGSGTRLTVV.

This clone was seen only a few times. The chain joins TRBV29-1 to TRBJ1-2; D gene ambiguous. Trimming left V 0 bases short and J 8 bases short, with 10 bases between. CDR3 size: 12 residues. Germline V gives CDR1 SQVTM, CDR2 ANQGSEA. The CDR3: CSVEDWIGGYTF. Here the CDR3 DNA reads TGCAGCGTTGAAGATTGGATTGGGGGCTACACCTTC.

The gene calls are TRBV4-2 and TRBJ1-2; D not certain. The CDR3 runs 11 residues. The V gene's germline CDR1 is LGHNA and CDR2 YNFKEQ. Trimming removed 3 bases at V and 7 bases at J, with 6 bases between. The CDR3, as DNA: TGTGCCAGCAGCCAGTCGCGTGGCTACACCTTC. Translation: CASSQSRGYTF.

The table lists this clone with a few counts. The V gene is TRBV9, the J gene TRBJ2-5; no definite D call. The length of the CDR3 is 12 residues. Trimming stripped 4 bases from V and 3 bases from J, with 7 bases between. CDR1 is SGDLS and CDR2 is YYNGEE in the germline V gene. CDR3: CASSSEEETQYF. The CDR3 DNA follows: TGTGCCAGCAGCTCCGAGGAAGAGACCCAGTACTTC.